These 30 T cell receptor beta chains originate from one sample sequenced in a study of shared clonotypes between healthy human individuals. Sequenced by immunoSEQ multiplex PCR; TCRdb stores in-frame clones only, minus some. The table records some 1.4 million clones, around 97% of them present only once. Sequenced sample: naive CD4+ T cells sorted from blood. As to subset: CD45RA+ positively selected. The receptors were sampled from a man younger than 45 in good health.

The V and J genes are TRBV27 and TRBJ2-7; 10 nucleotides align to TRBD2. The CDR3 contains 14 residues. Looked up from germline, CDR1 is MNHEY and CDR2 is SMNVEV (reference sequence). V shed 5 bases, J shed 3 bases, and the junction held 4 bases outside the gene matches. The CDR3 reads CASSVLAGGYEQYF. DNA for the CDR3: TGTGCCAGCAGTGTCTTAGCGGGGGGCTACGAGCAGTACTTC.

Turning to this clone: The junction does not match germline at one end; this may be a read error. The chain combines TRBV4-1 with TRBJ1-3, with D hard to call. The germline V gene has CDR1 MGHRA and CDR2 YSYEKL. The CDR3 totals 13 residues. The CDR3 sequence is CASTQLGGNTIYF. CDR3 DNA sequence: TGCGCCAGCACCCAACTAGGTGGAAACACCATATATTTT.

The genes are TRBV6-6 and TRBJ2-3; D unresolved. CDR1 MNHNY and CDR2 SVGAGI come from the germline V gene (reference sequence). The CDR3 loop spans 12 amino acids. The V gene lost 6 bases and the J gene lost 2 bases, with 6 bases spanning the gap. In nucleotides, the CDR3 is TGTGCCAGCAGCCCTCACACAGATACGCAGTATTTT. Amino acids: CASSPHTDTQYF.

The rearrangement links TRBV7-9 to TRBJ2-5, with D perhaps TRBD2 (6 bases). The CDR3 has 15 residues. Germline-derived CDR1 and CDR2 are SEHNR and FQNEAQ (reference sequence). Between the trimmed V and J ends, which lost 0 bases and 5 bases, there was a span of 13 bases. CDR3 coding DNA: TGTGCCAGCAGCTTAGCGATTGGGGGGTTGGAGACCCAGTACTTC. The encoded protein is CASSLAIGGLETQYF.

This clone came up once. The CDR3 bases are TGTGCCAGCAGCAAAGTCTACGGGAGAGACTACAATGAGCAGTTCTTC. It is translated as CASSKVYGRDYNEQFF. The rearrangement joins TRBV21-1 to TRBJ2-1; no DNA check was done on the table's D call, TRBD2. TRBV21-1 is shown as a pseudogene. CDR3 size: 16 residues.

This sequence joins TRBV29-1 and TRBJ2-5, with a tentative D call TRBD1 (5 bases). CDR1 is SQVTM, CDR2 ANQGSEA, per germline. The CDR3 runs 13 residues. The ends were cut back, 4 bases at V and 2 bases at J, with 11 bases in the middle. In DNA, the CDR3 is TGCAGCGTTGTAGGCAGGACACAAGAGACCCAGTACTTC. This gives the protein CSVVGRTQETQYF.

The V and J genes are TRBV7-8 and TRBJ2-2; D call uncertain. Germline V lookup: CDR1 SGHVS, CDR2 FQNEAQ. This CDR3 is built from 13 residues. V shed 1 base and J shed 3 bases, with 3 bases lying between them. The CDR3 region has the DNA TGTGCCAGCAGCTTAGAGTACACCGGGGAGCTGTTTTTT. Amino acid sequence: CASSLEYTGELFF.

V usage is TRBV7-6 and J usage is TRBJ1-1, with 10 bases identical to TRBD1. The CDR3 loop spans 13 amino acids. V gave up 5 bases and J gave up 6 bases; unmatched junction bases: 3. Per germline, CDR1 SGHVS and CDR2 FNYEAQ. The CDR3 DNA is TGTGCCAGCAGCCACGGACAGGGGGCTGAAGCTTTCTTT. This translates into CASSHGQGAEAFF.

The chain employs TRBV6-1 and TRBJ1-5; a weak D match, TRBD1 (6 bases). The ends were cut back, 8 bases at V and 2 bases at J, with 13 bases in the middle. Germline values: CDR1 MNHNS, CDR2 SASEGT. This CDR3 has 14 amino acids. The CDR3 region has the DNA TGTGCCAGCTATAACAGACAGGGCAATCAGCCCCAGCATTTT. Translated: CASYNRQGNQPQHF.

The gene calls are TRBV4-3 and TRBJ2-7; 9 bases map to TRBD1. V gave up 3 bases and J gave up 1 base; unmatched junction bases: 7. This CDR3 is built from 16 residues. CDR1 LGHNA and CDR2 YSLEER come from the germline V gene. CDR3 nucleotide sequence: TGCGCCAGCAGCCACCTGGGACAGGGAAGGTCCTACGAGCAGTACTTC. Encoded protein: CASSHLGQGRSYEQYF.

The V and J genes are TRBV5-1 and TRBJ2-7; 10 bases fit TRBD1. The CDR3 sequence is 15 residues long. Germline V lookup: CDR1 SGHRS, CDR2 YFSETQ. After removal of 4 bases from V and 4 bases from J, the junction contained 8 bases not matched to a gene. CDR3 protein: CASSQTWDRGYEQYF. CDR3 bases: TGCGCCAGCAGCCAGACCTGGGACAGGGGTTACGAGCAGTACTTC.

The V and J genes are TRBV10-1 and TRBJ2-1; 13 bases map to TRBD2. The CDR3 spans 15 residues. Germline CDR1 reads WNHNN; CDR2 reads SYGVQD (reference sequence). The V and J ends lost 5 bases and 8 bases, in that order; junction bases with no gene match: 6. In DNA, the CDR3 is TGCGCCAGCAGTAGACGACTAGCGGGAGGCGATGAGCAGTTCTTC. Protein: CASSRRLAGGDEQFF.

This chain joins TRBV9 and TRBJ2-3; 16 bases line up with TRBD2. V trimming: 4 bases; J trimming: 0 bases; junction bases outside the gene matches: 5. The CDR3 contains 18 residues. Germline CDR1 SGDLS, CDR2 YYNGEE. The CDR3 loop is CASSRGLAGGPSTDTQYF. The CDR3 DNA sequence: TGTGCCAGCAGCAGGGGACTAGCGGGAGGGCCGAGCACAGATACGCAGTATTTT.

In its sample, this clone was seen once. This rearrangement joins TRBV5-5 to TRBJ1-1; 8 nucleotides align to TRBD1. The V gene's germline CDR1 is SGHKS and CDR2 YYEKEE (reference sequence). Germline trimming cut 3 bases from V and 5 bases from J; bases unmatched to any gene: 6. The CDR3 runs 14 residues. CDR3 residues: CASSSGQGRTEAFF. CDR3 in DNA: TGTGCCAGCAGCTCCGGACAGGGCAGGACTGAAGCTTTCTTT.

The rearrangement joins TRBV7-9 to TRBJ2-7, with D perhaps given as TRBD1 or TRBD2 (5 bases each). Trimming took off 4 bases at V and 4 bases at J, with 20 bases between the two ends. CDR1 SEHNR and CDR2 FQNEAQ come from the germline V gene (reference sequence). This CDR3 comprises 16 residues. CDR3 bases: TGTGCCAGCAGCTGGGAGCCCGGGACGGGGAAATACGAGCAGTACTTC. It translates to CASSWEPGTGKYEQYF. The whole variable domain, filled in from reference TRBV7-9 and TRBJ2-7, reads DTGVSQNPRHKITKRGQNVTFRCDPISEHNRLYWYRQTLGQGPEFLTYFQNEAQLEKSRLLSDRFSAERPKGSFSTLEIQRTEQGDSAMYLCASSWEPGTGKYEQYFGPGTRLTVT.

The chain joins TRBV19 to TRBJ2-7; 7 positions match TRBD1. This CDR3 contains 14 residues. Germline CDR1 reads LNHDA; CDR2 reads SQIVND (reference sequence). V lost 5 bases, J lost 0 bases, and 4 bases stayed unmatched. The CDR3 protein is CASSPQGPSYEQYF. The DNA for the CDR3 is TGTGCCAGTAGTCCACAGGGGCCCTCCTACGAGCAGTACTTC.

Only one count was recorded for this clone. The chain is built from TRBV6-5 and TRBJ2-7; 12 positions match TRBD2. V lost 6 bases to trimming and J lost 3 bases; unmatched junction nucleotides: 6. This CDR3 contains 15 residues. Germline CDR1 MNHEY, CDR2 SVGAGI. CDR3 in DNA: TGTGCCAGCAGCCCACTAGCGGGAGGCGTCTACGAGCAGTACTTC. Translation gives CASSPLAGGVYEQYF.

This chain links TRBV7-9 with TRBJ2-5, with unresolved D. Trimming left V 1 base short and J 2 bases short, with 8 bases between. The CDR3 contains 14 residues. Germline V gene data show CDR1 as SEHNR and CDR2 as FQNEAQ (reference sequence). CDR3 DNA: TGTGCCAGCAGCTTAGAATGGGTGCAAGAGACCCAGTACTTC. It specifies CASSLEWVQETQYF. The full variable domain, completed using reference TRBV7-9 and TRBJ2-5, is DTGVSQNPRHKITKRGQNVTFRCDPISEHNRLYWYRQTLGQGPEFLTYFQNEAQLEKSRLLSDRFSAERPKGSFSTLEIQRTEQGDSAMYLCASSLEWVQETQYFGPGTRLLVL.

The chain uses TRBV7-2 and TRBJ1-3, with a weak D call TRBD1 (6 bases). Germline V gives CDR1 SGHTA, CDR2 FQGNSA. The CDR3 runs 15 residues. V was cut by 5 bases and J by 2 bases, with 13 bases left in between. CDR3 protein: CASSRQATTGNTIYF. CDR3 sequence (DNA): TGTGCCAGCAGCAGACAGGCCACCACTGGAAACACCATATATTTT.

CDR3 sequence (DNA): TGTGCCTGGAGTCGACTAGCGGGGGCCTACGAGCAGTACTTC. This sequence encodes CAWSRLAGAYEQYF. The V call is TRBV30, the J call TRBJ2-7; 12 bases match TRBD2. This CDR3 is 14 amino acids long. Germline V gene lookup returns CDR1 GTSNPN and CDR2 SVGIG (reference sequence). Trimming removed 2 bases from V and 2 bases from J; junction bases left unmatched: 1.

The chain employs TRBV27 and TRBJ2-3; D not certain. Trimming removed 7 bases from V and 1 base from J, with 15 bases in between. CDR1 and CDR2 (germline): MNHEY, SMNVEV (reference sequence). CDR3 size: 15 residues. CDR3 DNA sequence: TGTGCCAGCAACCGAATAAGCCTTCGCACAGATACGCAGTATTTT. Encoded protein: CASNRISLRTDTQYF.

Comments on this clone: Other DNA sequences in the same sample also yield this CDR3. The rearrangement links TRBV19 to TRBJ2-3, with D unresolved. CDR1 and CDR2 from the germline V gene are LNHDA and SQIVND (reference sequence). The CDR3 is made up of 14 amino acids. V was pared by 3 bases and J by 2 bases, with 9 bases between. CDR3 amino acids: CASSIGLHTDTQYF. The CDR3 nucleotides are TGTGCCAGTAGTATTGGCCTCCACACAGATACGCAGTATTTT.

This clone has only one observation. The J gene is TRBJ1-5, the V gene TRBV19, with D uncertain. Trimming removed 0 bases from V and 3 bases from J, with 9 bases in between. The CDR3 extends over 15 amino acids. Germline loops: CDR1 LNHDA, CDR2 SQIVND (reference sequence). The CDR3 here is CASSIDRGNNQPQHF. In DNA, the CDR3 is TGTGCCAGTAGTATAGATAGAGGCAACAATCAGCCCCAGCATTTT.

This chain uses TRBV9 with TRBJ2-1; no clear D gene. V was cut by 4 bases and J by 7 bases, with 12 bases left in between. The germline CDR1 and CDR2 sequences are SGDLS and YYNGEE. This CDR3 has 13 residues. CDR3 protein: CASSTRNSNEQFF. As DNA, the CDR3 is TGTGCCAGCAGCACTCGGAACAGTAATGAGCAGTTCTTC.

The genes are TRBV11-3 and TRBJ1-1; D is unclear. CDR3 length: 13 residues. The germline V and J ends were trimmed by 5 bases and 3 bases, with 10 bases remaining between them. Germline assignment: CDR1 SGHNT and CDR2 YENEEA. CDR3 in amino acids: CASSRFPDTEAFF. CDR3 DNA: TGTGCCAGCAGCCGATTCCCAGACACTGAAGCTTTCTTT.

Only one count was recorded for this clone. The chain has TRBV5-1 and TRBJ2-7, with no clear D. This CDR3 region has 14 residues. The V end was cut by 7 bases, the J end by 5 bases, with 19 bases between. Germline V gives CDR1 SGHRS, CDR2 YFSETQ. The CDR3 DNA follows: TGCGCCAGCGCGACCGCTGCGTTGGCCGACGAGCAGTACTTC. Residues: CASATAALADEQYF.

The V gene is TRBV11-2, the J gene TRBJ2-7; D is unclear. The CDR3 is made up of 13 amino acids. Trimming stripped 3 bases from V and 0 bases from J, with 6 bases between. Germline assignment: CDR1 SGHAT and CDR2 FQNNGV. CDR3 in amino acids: CASSFGLSYEQYF. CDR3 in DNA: TGTGCCAGCAGCTTTGGCCTCTCCTACGAGCAGTACTTC.

Written as DNA, the CDR3 is TGTGCCAGCAGCTTCCCAGCTATGAACACTGAAGCTTTCTTT. Its translation is CASSFPAMNTEAFF. V is TRBV11-2 and J is TRBJ1-1; D is undetermined. This CDR3 spans 14 amino acids. Germline CDR1 and CDR2: SGHAT and FQNNGV. Trimming took 3 bases from V and 0 from J, leaving 8 bases between them.

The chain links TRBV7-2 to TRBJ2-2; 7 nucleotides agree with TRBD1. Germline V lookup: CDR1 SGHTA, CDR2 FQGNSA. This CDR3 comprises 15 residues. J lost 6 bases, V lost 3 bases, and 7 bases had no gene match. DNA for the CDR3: TGTGCCAGCAGCTTGGAGACAGGGTCGGCCGGGGAGCTGTTTTTT. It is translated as CASSLETGSAGELFF.

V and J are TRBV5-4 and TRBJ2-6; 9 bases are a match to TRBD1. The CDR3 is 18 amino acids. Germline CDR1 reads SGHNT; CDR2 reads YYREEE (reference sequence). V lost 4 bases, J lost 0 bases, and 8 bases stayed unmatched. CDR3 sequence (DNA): TGTGCCAGCAGCCCCGGAGGGACAGGGCCCTCTGGGGCCAACGTCCTGACTTTC. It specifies CASSPGGTGPSGANVLTF.